The 32 T cell receptor beta chains listed next were all sequenced from one sample in a study of beta chain features in type 1 diabetes. What was sequenced were expressed TCRB transcripts, since all of the isolated RNA had been reverse transcribed. Libraries were prepared by immunoSEQ multiplex PCR; TCRdb keeps only in-frame clonotypes and omits some of them. The table has 350,000 to 400,000 clones, more than 13% seen once; the top ten hold roughly 0.017%. Sequenced material: naive CD4+ T cells from blood. The receptor source for this set is a woman aged 18-30 years in good health.

The chain combines TRBV11-2 with TRBJ2-3, with a weak D call TRBD2 (6 bases). This CDR3 region has 18 residues. The germline V and J ends were trimmed by 5 bases and 2 bases, with 23 bases remaining between them. Germline CDR1 and CDR2: SGHAT and FQNNGV. CDR3 protein: CASSPNGGGGSLTDTQYF. Written as DNA, the CDR3 is TGTGCCAGCAGCCCCAACGGGGGAGGTGGTTCACTCACAGATACGCAGTATTTT.

This chain links TRBV5-4 with TRBJ2-7; D might be TRBD2 (6 bases). Germline V gene data show CDR1 as SGHNT and CDR2 as YYREEE (reference sequence). This CDR3 spans 13 amino acids. Trimming removed 4 bases at V and 6 bases at J, with 14 bases between. As DNA, the CDR3 is TGTGCCAGCAGCACGGCGGGGCGGGGCGAGCAGTACTTC. Translating it yields CASSTAGRGEQYF. The full variable domain, in which reference TRBV5-4 and TRBJ2-7 provide the parts outside the CDR3, is ETGVTQSPTHLIKTRGQQVTLRCSSQSGHNTVSWYQQALGQGPQFIFQYYREEENGRGNFPPRFSGLQFPNYSSELNVNALELDDSALYLCASSTAGRGEQYFGPGTRLTVT.

The chain joins TRBV7-9 to TRBJ2-7; the match to TRBD2 covers 8 bases. V lost 5 bases and J lost 3; bases outside the gene matches: 6. The CDR3 has 14 residues. Per germline, CDR1 SEHNR and CDR2 FQNEAQ (reference sequence). The CDR3 is CASSLRTSYYEQYF. CDR3 sequence (DNA): TGTGCCAGCAGCCTCCGGACTAGCTACTACGAGCAGTACTTC.

This clone was seen more than once but under ten times. The chain carries TRBV6-5 and TRBJ2-1; a weak D match, TRBD2 (5 bases). Trimming took off 6 bases at V and 2 bases at J, with 14 bases between the two ends. CDR1 and CDR2 (germline): MNHEY, SVGAGI. CDR3 length: 15 amino acids. CDR3 loop: CASSWIRTAYNEQFF. CDR3 in DNA: TGTGCCAGCAGCTGGATACGGACTGCCTACAATGAGCAGTTCTTC.

The chain is built from TRBV30 and TRBJ1-2; D gene uncertain. Germline CDR1 GTSNPN, CDR2 SVGIG (reference sequence). This CDR3 is 13 amino acids long. The germline V and J ends were trimmed by 3 bases and 4 bases, with 12 bases remaining between them. The chain's CDR3 is CAWSETAFYGYTF. The CDR3, as DNA: TGTGCCTGGAGCGAAACTGCGTTCTATGGCTACACCTTC.

V usage is TRBV28 and J usage is TRBJ2-1, with D possibly being TRBD1 (6 bases). Germline V gene lookup returns CDR1 MDHEN and CDR2 SYDVKM. With 4 bases removed from V and 9 bases from J, the gap between germline ends came to 16 bases. The CDR3 covers 14 residues. CDR3 loop: CASSSPGHHPEQFF. CDR3 sequence (DNA): TGTGCCAGCAGTTCACCGGGACACCACCCTGAGCAGTTCTTC.

This chain links TRBV7-2 with TRBJ2-1; 7 bases are a match to TRBD1. Germline CDR1 is SGHTA and CDR2 is FQGNSA. The junction had 5 bases not matched to a gene; V was cut back by 1 base and J by 2 bases. This CDR3 has 16 amino acids. CDR3 DNA: TGTGCCAGCAGCTTAGAGACAGGGCCTACCTACAATGAGCAGTTCTTC. Amino acid sequence: CASSLETGPTYNEQFF. The full variable domain, its missing parts supplied by reference TRBV7-2 and TRBJ2-1, is GAGVSQSPSNKVTEKGKDVELRCDPISGHTALYWYRQSLGQGLEFLIYFQGNSAPDKSGLPSDRFSAERTGGSVSTLTIQRTQQEDSAVYLCASSLETGPTYNEQFFGPGTRLTVL.

The V and J genes are TRBV7-3 and TRBJ2-1, with 7 bases lining up with TRBD2. The V gene end was trimmed by 4 bases and the J gene end by 9 bases; junction bases not matched to a gene: 12. The CDR3 sequence is 15 residues long. CDR1 and CDR2 from the germline V gene are SGHTA and FQGTGA. The CDR3 here is CASSSSGAGVAEQFF. The CDR3 DNA is TGTGCCAGCAGCTCCTCCGGGGCGGGAGTGGCTGAGCAGTTCTTC.

The V and J genes are TRBV5-1 and TRBJ2-2; TRBD2 might be the D (6 bases). Germline V gene lookup returns CDR1 SGHRS and CDR2 YFSETQ. V lost 4 bases and J 7 bases, leaving 17 bases between the germline ends. This CDR3 has 15 residues. The CDR3 DNA reads as TGCGCCAGCAGCGGTACGGGAGAAAGGGTCGGGGAGCTGTTTTTT. This gives the protein CASSGTGERVGELFF.

This chain uses TRBV5-4 with TRBJ2-1, with TRBD2 matching over 8 bases. The V segment lost 2 bases and the J segment 7 bases; nucleotides outside the gene matches: 8. Germline values: CDR1 SGHNT, CDR2 YYREEE (reference sequence). This CDR3 is built from 15 residues. CDR3 DNA: TGTGCCAGCAGCTTCGGAGCGGGAGCGAGGAATGAGCAGTTCTTC. Encoded protein: CASSFGAGARNEQFF. The full variable domain, its missing parts supplied by reference TRBV5-4 and TRBJ2-1, is ETGVTQSPTHLIKTRGQQVTLRCSSQSGHNTVSWYQQALGQGPQFIFQYYREEENGRGNFPPRFSGLQFPNYSSELNVNALELDDSALYLCASSFGAGARNEQFFGPGTRLTVL.

The V and J genes are TRBV28 and TRBJ1-2; possible D gene TRBD1, 5 bases. The germline V gene has CDR1 MDHEN and CDR2 SYDVKM. With 6 bases removed from V and 6 bases from J, the gap between germline ends came to 14 bases. There are 13 residues in the CDR3. CDR3 DNA sequence: TGTGCCAGCAGCCAAGGACAAAGTCATGGCTACACCTTC. Encoded protein: CASSQGQSHGYTF.

This clone has a handful of counts. This rearrangement joins TRBV6-1 to TRBJ2-3, with D tentatively TRBD2 (7 bases). The V and J ends lost 6 bases and 4 bases respectively, with 11 bases between them. Germline V gives CDR1 MNHNS, CDR2 SASEGT. This CDR3 spans 13 amino acids. CDR3 protein: CASSGGRPDTQYF. DNA for the CDR3: TGTGCCAGCAGCGGGGGGCGACCAGATACGCAGTATTTT.

This clone was found a few times. CDR3 DNA sequence: TGTGCCAGCAGGCAATGGGGACAGGGTGACAATCAGCCCCAGCATTTT. Encoded protein: CASRQWGQGDNQPQHF. This rearrangement joins TRBV28 to TRBJ1-5; 9 bases match TRBD1. Germline V lookup: CDR1 MDHEN, CDR2 SYDVKM. V dropped 6 bases and J dropped 3; count of bases not matched to a gene: 9. The CDR3 sequence is 16 residues long.

This rearrangement joins TRBV27 to TRBJ2-5; no definite D call. This CDR3 is built from 15 residues. Per the germline V gene, CDR1 is MNHEY and CDR2 is SMNVEV (reference sequence). The V end was cut by 8 bases, the J end by 0 bases, with 16 bases between. CDR3 sequence: CASSPGFGYQETQYF. The CDR3, as DNA: TGTGCCAGCTCCCCCGGGTTCGGGTACCAAGAGACCCAGTACTTC.

This clone showed up just a few times. The V gene is TRBV19, the J gene TRBJ2-6, with 8 nucleotides matching TRBD1. Trimming at V came to 6 bases and at J to 2 bases, leaving 9 bases not matched to a gene. The V gene's germline CDR1 is LNHDA and CDR2 SQIVND (reference sequence). The CDR3 spans 17 residues. CDR3 region: CASSFQGAIPGANVLTF. CDR3 bases: TGTGCCAGTAGCTTCCAGGGGGCAATACCTGGGGCCAACGTCCTGACTTTC.

This clone was observed a handful of times. The chain recombines TRBV5-4 with TRBJ2-3, with 12 bases aligning to TRBD2. This CDR3 comprises 14 residues. Germline lookup yields CDR1 SGHNT and CDR2 YYREEE (reference sequence). V lost 4 bases and J lost 12; bases outside the gene matches: 9. The chain's CDR3 is CASSLGLAGALQYF. The CDR3 DNA sequence: TGTGCCAGCAGCCTGGGACTAGCGGGTGCTCTCCAGTATTTT.

This clone occurred a few times. The chain uses TRBV15 and TRBJ2-5; 13 bases map to TRBD2. The germline CDR1 and CDR2 sequences are LNHNV and YYDKDF (reference sequence). V shed 1 base and J 3 bases; nucleotides not matched to a gene: 2. This CDR3 spans 16 amino acids. The CDR3 spells CATSRVLAGGKETQYF. DNA for the CDR3: TGTGCCACCAGCAGAGTACTAGCGGGGGGGAAAGAGACCCAGTACTTC.

This clone has a handful of counts. The chain combines TRBV5-1 with TRBJ2-7; a weak D match, TRBD2 (5 bases). Germline CDR1 SGHRS, CDR2 YFSETQ. The germline V and J ends were trimmed by 4 bases and 2 bases, with 10 bases remaining between them. The length of the CDR3 is 13 residues. The CDR3 sequence: CASSPVGAYEQYF. Written as DNA, the CDR3 is TGCGCCAGCAGCCCGGTCGGGGCCTACGAGCAGTACTTC.

This clone was seen more than once but under ten times. CDR3 amino acids: CASPRDRGYPPKNIQYF. CDR3 bases: TGTGCCAGCCCCCGGGACAGGGGGTATCCCCCCAAAAACATTCAGTACTTC. The chain uses TRBV7-9 and TRBJ2-4, with 11 bases that match TRBD1. The J segment lost 2 bases and the V segment lost 8 bases, leaving 11 bases of the junction unmatched. The CDR3 is 17 residues long. From germline, CDR1 is SEHNR and CDR2 FQNEAQ (reference sequence).

The rearrangement uses TRBV28 and TRBJ1-1; D is perhaps TRBD1 (5 bases). Germline V gene data show CDR1 as MDHEN and CDR2 as SYDVKM. Trimming took 5 bases from V and 6 from J, leaving 19 bases between them. This CDR3 has 15 residues. The CDR3 sequence is CASSLHQGLVSEAFF. DNA for the CDR3: TGTGCCAGCAGTCTACACCAGGGATTGGTGTCTGAAGCTTTCTTT.

This clone occurred a few times. The V call is TRBV7-2, the J call TRBJ2-1, with TRBD1 matching over 8 bases. The length of the CDR3 is 13 residues. From germline, CDR1 is SGHTA and CDR2 FQGNSA. V shed 7 bases, J shed 4 bases, and the junction held 3 bases outside the gene matches. CDR3 coding DNA: TGTGCCAGCACAGGACAGGGATACAATGAGCAGTTCTTC. This gives the protein CASTGQGYNEQFF.

This clone was detected only a few times. The chain uses TRBV5-4 and TRBJ1-4, with D tentatively TRBD1 (5 bases). The CDR3 has 14 residues. V lost 3 bases and J 8 bases, leaving 14 bases between the germline ends. The germline V gene encodes CDR1 SGHNT and CDR2 YYREEE (reference sequence). The CDR3 region has the DNA TGTGCCAGCAGCTCGTCGGACATACTAGAAAAACTGTTTTTT. Protein: CASSSSDILEKLFF.

The table lists this clone with a few counts. The V and J genes are TRBV27 and TRBJ2-7; D gene ambiguous. This CDR3 contains 14 residues. Germline assignment: CDR1 MNHEY and CDR2 SMNVEV (reference sequence). V was cut by 7 bases and J by 1 base, with 14 bases left in between. In DNA, the CDR3 is TGTGCCAGCACCGCCCGGCCGGGTTCCTACGAGCAGTACTTC. It yields the protein CASTARPGSYEQYF.

This clone was picked up a small number of times. The CDR3 here is CASSVVVGGLNNEQFF. The CDR3 DNA sequence: TGTGCCAGCAGCGTAGTCGTGGGAGGCCTCAACAATGAGCAGTTCTTC. The V gene is TRBV9, the J gene TRBJ2-1; possibly TRBD2 for D (6 bases). CDR3 size: 16 residues. The germline V and J ends were trimmed by 0 bases and 5 bases, with 15 bases remaining between them. The germline CDR1 and CDR2 sequences are SGDLS and YYNGEE.

This clone was seen more than once but under ten times. V is TRBV5-6 and J is TRBJ2-7, with TRBD2 matching over 8 bases. The CDR3 loop spans 15 amino acids. Germline lookup yields CDR1 SGHDT and CDR2 YYEEEE. V dropped 1 base and J dropped 5; count of bases not matched to a gene: 8. The CDR3 is CASSLRRGRPHEQYF. Here the CDR3 DNA reads TGTGCCAGCAGCTTGCGGCGCGGGAGGCCCCACGAGCAGTACTTC.

The gene calls are TRBV7-3 and TRBJ2-1; 9 nucleotides align to TRBD1. V lost 5 bases, J lost 7 bases, and 12 bases stayed unmatched. The CDR3 consists of 16 residues. Germline-derived CDR1 and CDR2 are SGHTA and FQGTGA. CDR3 DNA: TGTGCCAGCAGCGCCAGGGACAGGGTGTCTTGGAATGAGCAGTTCTTC. Protein: CASSARDRVSWNEQFF.

The chain is built from TRBV19 and TRBJ2-3; unclear D gene. V shed 7 bases and J shed 0 bases, with 14 bases lying between them. The CDR3 consists of 15 residues. Germline V gene sequence: CDR1 LNHDA, CDR2 SQIVND (reference sequence). The CDR3 DNA sequence: TGTGCCAGTACCCCGGCAGACTCTAGCACAGATACGCAGTATTTT. Its protein product is CASTPADSSTDTQYF.

The chain is built from TRBV29-1 and TRBJ2-1; no clear D gene. V was trimmed by 3 bases and J by 6 bases, leaving 12 bases between them. Germline lookup yields CDR1 SQVTM and CDR2 ANQGSEA. This CDR3 comprises 13 residues. CDR3 in DNA: TGCAGCGTTGAGGGCGTCCCGATCAATGAGCAGTTCTTC. This encodes CSVEGVPINEQFF.

This clone showed up just a few times. The rearrangement joins TRBV9 to TRBJ1-3, with a possible D match to TRBD1 (5 bases). CDR3 length equals 16 residues. Germline CDR1 and CDR2: SGDLS and YYNGEE. Between the trimmed V and J ends, which lost 7 bases and 2 bases, there was a span of 19 bases. The CDR3 DNA reads as TGTGCCAGCGGATACACAACAGGATCAGCTGGAAACACCATATATTTT. Amino acids: CASGYTTGSAGNTIYF.

The chain couples TRBV5-6 to TRBJ1-2; TRBD1 agrees at 9 bases. Losses at the gene ends were 4 bases for V and 4 bases for J; bases not matched to a gene: 5. The CDR3 is 14 amino acids. From germline, CDR1 is SGHDT and CDR2 YYEEEE. CDR3 in amino acids: CASSPGTGFYGYTF. CDR3 bases: TGTGCCAGCAGCCCCGGGACAGGGTTCTATGGCTACACCTTC. The whole variable domain, remainder taken from reference TRBV5-6 and TRBJ1-2, is DAGVTQSPTHLIKTRGQQVTLRCSPKSGHDTVSWYQQALGQGPQFIFQYYEEEERQRGNFPDRFSGHQFPNYSSELNVNALLLGDSALYLCASSPGTGFYGYTFGSGTRLTVV.

Only a few counts were recorded for this clone. The V call is TRBV29-1, the J call TRBJ1-2; 8 bases agree with TRBD1. With V trimmed by 4 bases and J by 7 bases, 8 bases remained unmatched. The CDR3 length is 13 residues. CDR1 is SQVTM, CDR2 ANQGSEA, per germline. Here the CDR3 reads CSVGAGGVPGYTF. DNA of the CDR3: TGCAGCGTTGGGGCAGGGGGCGTACCTGGCTACACCTTC.

The rearrangement links TRBV4-1 to TRBJ2-5; TRBD2 is a possible D gene (6 bases). This CDR3 has 17 residues. The germline gives CDR1 MGHRA, CDR2 YSYEKL. Trimming left V 0 bases short and J 9 bases short, with 23 bases between. CDR3 region: CASSQEGRGPVGSSQYF. CDR3 bases: TGCGCCAGCAGCCAAGAGGGGCGGGGCCCCGTGGGGTCGTCCCAGTACTTC.